This entry describes one T cell receptor beta chain. This specimen comes from a study of shared clonotypes between healthy human individuals. As defined, naive CD8 cells were CD45RO-negative and positively selected for CCR7, with terminally differentiated effector memory CD45RA+ cells excluded. Only in-frame clones appear in the TCRdb table, and some are missing; sequencing was by immunoSEQ multiplex PCR. The sample shows around 2,100,000 clones, approximately 94% of them seen only once. Sequenced sample: naive CD8+ T cells sorted from blood. The TCR comes from a man between 18 and 35 years old in good health.

CDR3: CASSMAGTSGTEAFF. The DNA for the CDR3 is TGTGCCAGTAGTATGGCCGGGACATCGGGCACTGAAGCTTTCTTT. The gene calls are TRBV19 and TRBJ1-1; tentative D call: TRBD1 (6 bases). The germline CDR1 and CDR2 sequences are LNHDA and SQIVND (reference sequence). The CDR3 is 15 amino acids. Trimming removed 3 bases from V and 4 bases from J, with 15 bases in between.